This is a list of T cell receptor beta chains from one sample in a study of blood T cell repertoires in COVID-19. Measured with immunoSEQ multiplex PCR; TCRdb has only the in-frame clones, and not every one. The sample has roughly 220,000 clones; about four fifths are singletons. The specimen was peripheral blood. Receptors were obtained from a woman aged 60-75 years with acute or convalescent COVID-19. Both conserved end residues are part of each CDR3. D genes are given only for firm matches. Size is stated for part of the rows, as once, few or many counts, or as a class when the clone is expanded.

.	.	TRBV7-2	TRBJ2-3	CASSLAPPSGARYNTDTQYF	TGTGCCAGCAGCTTAGCTCCTCCGAGCGGCGCCCGATATAACACAGATACGCAGTATTTT
.	.	TRBV7-3	TRBJ2-1	CASSGGGLGPSSYNEQFF	TGTGCCAGCAGTGGCGGGGGCCTAGGTCCTAGCTCCTACAATGAGCAGTTCTTC
.	.	TRBV13	TRBJ2-1	CASSRKPSRGYYEQFF	TGTGCCAGCAGCCGAAAACCTTCTAGGGGCTATTATGAGCAGTTCTTC
TRBD2	.	TRBV7-2	TRBJ2-5	CASSPLAGVTQYF	TGTGCCAGCAGCCCGCTAGCGGGGGTAACCCAGTACTTC
TRBD2	.	TRBV9	TRBJ2-5	CASSVDGASGGLGLVQETQYF	TGTGCCAGCAGCGTAGACGGGGCTAGCGGGGGGCTAGGCTTGGTCCAAGAGACCCAGTACTTC
.	.	TRBV3-1/TRBV3-2	TRBJ1-2	CASSQRTVDYGYTF	TGTGCCAGCAGCCAACGGACAGTGGACTATGGCTACACCTTC
.	.	TRBV28	TRBJ2-7	CASSLGTEQYF	TGTGCCAGCAGCCTAGGGACAGAGCAGTACTTC
TRBD1	.	TRBV7-2	TRBJ2-7	CASSRERGLYEQYF	TGTGCCAGCAGTCGTGAAAGGGGGCTCTACGAGCAGTACTTC
.	.	TRBV4-1	TRBJ2-1	CASTGTYNEQFF	TGCGCCAGCACCGGTACCTACAATGAGCAGTTCTTC
TRBD1	.	TRBV5-1	TRBJ2-1	CASSFGDRDYNEQFF	TGCGCCAGCAGCTTTGGGGACAGGGACTACAATGAGCAGTTCTTC
TRBD2	once	TRBV10-1	TRBJ2-7	CASLAGTGYEQYF	TGCGCCAGTCTAGCGGGGACCGGTTACGAGCAGTACTTC
.	.	TRBV7-6	TRBJ1-1	CASSPLTGVNTEAFF	TGTGCCAGCAGCCCCCTAACCGGGGTGAACACTGAAGCTTTCTTT
.	.	TRBV6-4	TRBJ2-3	CASSPTGGGATDTQYF	TGTGCCAGCAGTCCAACAGGGGGGGGAGCGACAGATACGCAGTATTTT
TRBD1	.	TRBV5-5	TRBJ2-4	CASSGDRVSAKNIQYF	TGTGCCAGCAGCGGGGACAGGGTATCGGCCAAAAACATTCAGTACTTC
.	.	TRBV4-3	TRBJ2-7	CASSQDSGTYEQYF	TGCGCCAGCAGCCAAGACAGCGGAACCTACGAGCAGTACTTC
.	.	TRBV6-5	TRBJ1-1	CASSYSTGLNTEAFF	TGTGCCAGCAGTTACTCTACAGGTCTGAACACTGAAGCTTTCTTT
.	.	TRBV4-2	TRBJ1-1	CASSSQNTEAFF	TGTGCCAGCAGCAGCCAAAACACTGAAGCTTTCTTT
.	.	TRBV5-4	TRBJ2-7	CASSSKGKGIDEQYF	TGTGCCAGCAGCTCGAAGGGGAAGGGGATCGACGAGCAGTACTTC
.	.	TRBV7-2	TRBJ1-4	CASSLGGQGNEKLFF	TGTGCCAGCAGCCTAGGGGGGCAGGGGAATGAAAAACTGTTTTTT
TRBD1	.	TRBV4-2	TRBJ1-4	CASSRGAQGDEKLFF	TGTGCCAGCAGCCGCGGGGCACAGGGGGATGAAAAACTGTTTTTT
.	.	TRBV21-1	TRBJ1-2	CASTEGGDEGYTF	TGTGCCAGCACCGAAGGGGGGGATGAAGGCTACACCTTC
.	.	TRBV5-5	TRBJ1-5	CASSLGTDRYQPQHF	TGTGCCAGCAGCTTGGGCACTGACAGGTATCAGCCCCAGCATTTT
TRBD1	.	TRBV7-6	TRBJ1-4	CASSTGQGGGEKLFF	TGTGCCAGCAGCACCGGACAGGGGGGAGGTGAAAAACTGTTTTTT
TRBD1	.	TRBV19	TRBJ1-5	CASRGTANQPQHF	TGTGCCAGTAGAGGGACAGCAAATCAGCCCCAGCATTTT
TRBD1	.	TRBV11-3	TRBJ2-1	CASSLEAGTGILYNEQFF	TGTGCCAGCAGCTTAGAGGCCGGGACAGGGATCCTCTACAATGAGCAGTTCTTC
TRBD1	.	TRBV7-9	TRBJ2-7	CASSKSQGVLWEQYF	TGTGCCAGCAGCAAATCACAGGGGGTTCTGTGGGAGCAGTACTTC
.	.	TRBV4-3	TRBJ1-1	CASSQDNRVGTEAFF	TGCGCCAGCAGCCAAGATAACAGGGTGGGAACTGAAGCTTTCTTT
.	.	TRBV7-2	TRBJ1-5	CASSLQEGNQPQHF	TGTGCCAGCAGCCTACAGGAAGGCAATCAGCCCCAGCATTTT
.	.	TRBV5-4	TRBJ1-1	CASSLGGGDTEAFF	TGTGCCAGCAGCTTGGGGGGGGGCGACACTGAAGCTTTCTTT
TRBD2	.	TRBV7-8	TRBJ2-7	CASSVGLAGVVEQYF	TGTGCCAGCAGCGTTGGACTAGCGGGGGTGGTCGAGCAGTACTTC
.	.	TRBV5-5	TRBJ1-5	CASSLRGAGNQPQHF	TGTGCCAGCAGCTTGCGGGGGGCTGGAAATCAGCCCCAGCATTTT
TRBD1	.	TRBV29-1	TRBJ1-5	CSVAQGGNQPQHF	TGCAGCGTTGCGCAGGGGGGCAATCAGCCCCAGCATTTT
TRBD2	.	TRBV7-3	TRBJ2-1	CASSPAGTSSYNEQFF	TGTGCCAGCAGCCCTGCCGGGACTAGCTCCTACAATGAGCAGTTCTTC
TRBD1	.	TRBV14	TRBJ2-3	CASSQGPGTGGEAHTDTQYF	TGTGCCAGCAGCCAAGGCCCCGGGACAGGGGGCGAGGCGCACACAGATACGCAGTATTTT
.	.	TRBV28	TRBJ1-1	CASRPTENTEAFF	TGTGCCAGCAGACCGACAGAGAACACTGAAGCTTTCTTT
.	.	TRBV7-9	TRBJ1-1	CASSGQGLEAFF	TGTGCCAGCAGCGGGCAGGGTTTAGAAGCTTTCTTT
.	once	TRBV6-5	TRBJ2-7	CASSYTNTYEQYF	TGTGCCAGCAGCTACACGAACACCTACGAGCAGTACTTC
.	once	TRBV19	TRBJ1-6	CASSNPGQLNSPLHF	TGTGCCAGTAGTAACCCTGGACAGCTTAATTCACCCCTCCACTTT
TRBD1	.	TRBV7-8	TRBJ2-1	CASKPGQGSYNEQFF	TGTGCCAGCAAACCGGGACAGGGTTCCTACAATGAGCAGTTCTTC
TRBD1	few	TRBV18	TRBJ1-1	CASSPDNRGNTEAFF	TGTGCCAGCTCACCGGATAACAGGGGGAACACTGAAGCTTTCTTT
TRBD1	.	TRBV23-1	TRBJ1-2	CASSQSLGTEKTYGYTF	TGCGCCAGCAGTCAATCTCTAGGGACAGAAAAGACCTATGGCTACACCTTC
.	.	TRBV18	TRBJ1-2	CASSPTGLGGYTF	TGTGCCAGCTCACCAACAGGGCTCGGGGGCTACACCTTC
.	.	TRBV5-4	TRBJ2-5	CASSVLADSNRQETQYF	TGTGCCAGCAGCGTTCTTGCGGACTCAAACCGACAAGAGACCCAGTACTTC
TRBD1	.	TRBV7-8	TRBJ2-7	CASSPGTVRTYEQYF	TGTGCCAGCAGCCCCGGGACAGTCCGTACCTACGAGCAGTACTTC
.	many	TRBV2	TRBJ1-2	CASADYGYTF	TGTGCCAGCGCGGATTATGGCTACACCTTC
.	.	TRBV6-1	TRBJ2-5	CASSEGQGPYQETQYF	TGTGCCAGCAGTGAAGGGCAGGGGCCGTACCAAGAGACCCAGTACTTC
TRBD1	.	TRBV5-1	TRBJ1-1	CASRWTGGYTEAFF	TGCGCCAGCAGGTGGACAGGGGGCTACACTGAAGCTTTCTTT